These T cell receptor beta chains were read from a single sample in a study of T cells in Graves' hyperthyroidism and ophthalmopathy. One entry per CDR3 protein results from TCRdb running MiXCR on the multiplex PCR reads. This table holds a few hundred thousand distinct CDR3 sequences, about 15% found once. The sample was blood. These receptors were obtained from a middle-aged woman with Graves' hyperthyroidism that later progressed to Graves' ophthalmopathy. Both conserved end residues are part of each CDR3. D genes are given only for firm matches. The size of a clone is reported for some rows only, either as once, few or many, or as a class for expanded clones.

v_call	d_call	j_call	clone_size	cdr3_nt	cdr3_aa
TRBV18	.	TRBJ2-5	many	TGTGCCAGCTCACCACTCGAATGGTATCAAGAGACCCAGTACTTC	CASSPLEWYQETQYF
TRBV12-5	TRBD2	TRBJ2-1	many	TGTGCTAGTGGTTTGACTAGCGGGAGGGCCGGGGAGCAGTTCTTC	CASGLTSGRAGEQFF
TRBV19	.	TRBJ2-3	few	TGTGCCAGTAGTTCTGGACCTACCTGCACAGATACGCAGTATTTT	CASSSGPTCTDTQYF
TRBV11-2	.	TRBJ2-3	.	TGTGCCAGCACCTCGGGGCGGGAACGCACAGATACTCAGTGTTTT	CASTSGRERTDTQCF
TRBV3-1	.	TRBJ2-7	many	TGTGCCAGCAGCCAAGTTGGCCCCGGGGGCGAGCAGTACTTC	CASSQVGPGGEQYF
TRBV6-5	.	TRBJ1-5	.	TGTGCCAGCAGTTACAAAACAGGTTCCCAGCCCCAGCATTTT	CASSYKTGSQPQHF
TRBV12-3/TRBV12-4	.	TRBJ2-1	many	TGTGCCAGCAGAGTATACAATTCCTACAATGAGCAGTTCTTC	CASRVYNSYNEQFF
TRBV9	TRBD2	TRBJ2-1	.	TGTGCCAGCAGCGTCGCTGGGACTAGTGTAAATGAGCAGTTCTTC	CASSVAGTSVNEQFF
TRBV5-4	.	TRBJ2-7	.	TGTGCCAGCAGCCGTGGGGATTACTCCTACGAGCAGTACTTC	CASSRGDYSYEQYF
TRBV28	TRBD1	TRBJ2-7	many	TGTGCCAGCAGCCAACCTGGACAGGGGGTTTCCAACGAGCAGTACTTC	CASSQPGQGVSNEQYF
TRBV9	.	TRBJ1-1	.	TGTGCCAGCAGCGTAGGGCCCGGGGGCGACCCTGGGGCTTTCTTT	CASSVGPGGDPGAFF
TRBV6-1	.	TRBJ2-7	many	TGTGCCAGCAGTGGGGGGGGCAGGAGCAATTCCTACGAGCAGTACTTC	CASSGGGRSNSYEQYF
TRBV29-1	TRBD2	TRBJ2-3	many	TGCAGCGTTGAATTTATGACTAGCAGGGATACAGATACGCAGTATTTT	CSVEFMTSRDTDTQYF
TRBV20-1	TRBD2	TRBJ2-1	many	TGCAGTGCTCCGACAACTCTAGCGGGAGGCTACAATGAGCAGTTCTTC	CSAPTTLAGGYNEQFF
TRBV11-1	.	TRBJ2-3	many	TGTGCCAGCGAAGGTAGATTTACAGATACGCAGTATTTT	CASEGRFTDTQYF
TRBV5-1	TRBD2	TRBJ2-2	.	TGCGCCAGTTCCCCTTTCGGGACTACAAACACCGGGGAGCTGTTTTTT	CASSPFGTTNTGELFF
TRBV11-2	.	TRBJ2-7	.	TGTGCCAGCACCGAGGCAGGGGACGCAGTGCCCTACGAGCAGTACTTT	CASTEAGDAVPYEQYF
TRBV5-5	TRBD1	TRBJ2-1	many	TGTGCCAGCAGCTTGAACAGGGGGGAATACAATGAGCAGTTCTTC	CASSLNRGEYNEQFF
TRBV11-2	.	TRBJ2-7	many	TGTGCCAGCAGCTTAGGGAGGGTCTACTACGAGCAGTACTTC	CASSLGRVYYEQYF
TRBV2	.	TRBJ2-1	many	TGTGCCAGCAGGGCCCCAATGAGCTCCTACAATGAGCAGTTCTTC	CASRAPMSSYNEQFF
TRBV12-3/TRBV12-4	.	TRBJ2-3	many	TGTGCCAGCAGTCTCCGGGACAGCACAGATACGCAGTATTTT	CASSLRDSTDTQYF